A single T cell receptor delta chain is shown here with its context. The target antigen is unknown. This likely came from a read error, as a far larger clone is one base away. This CDR3 region has 19 residues. Trimming shortened V by 7 bases and J by 0 bases, and 27 bases separated the two germline ends. The germline V gene has CDR1 TSWWSYY and CDR2 QGS. Gamma-chain- and delta-chain-specific primers converted PBMC RNA into TCR cDNA. TCRdb made new clone calls on the RT-PCR reads using CATT. The data show more than 1,000 delta-chain clones, roughly a third seen once. The data were obtained in a study of delta chains in infants with herpesvirus infections. On the study more broadly: Infants in Uganda were tracked from birth through primary CMV infection. The study, taken as a whole, reports: Public-clonotype frequency seemingly fell with older age at infection. CMV-uninfected infants might carry this public clonotype below detection.

The genes are TRDV1 and TRDJ1; D could derive from TRDD2 or TRDD3 (6 bases each). Here the sequenced sample was peripheral blood, taken at time point 2 of longitudinal follow-up. This receptor was identified in a human donor who was a Ugandan infant, either HIV-exposed or HIV-unexposed (not recorded which). CDR3 in amino acids: CALETAFPVLGLYTDKLIF. The CDR3 DNA follows: TGTGCTCTTGAAACGGCCTTCCCTGTACTGGGATTATACACCGATAAACTCATCTTT.